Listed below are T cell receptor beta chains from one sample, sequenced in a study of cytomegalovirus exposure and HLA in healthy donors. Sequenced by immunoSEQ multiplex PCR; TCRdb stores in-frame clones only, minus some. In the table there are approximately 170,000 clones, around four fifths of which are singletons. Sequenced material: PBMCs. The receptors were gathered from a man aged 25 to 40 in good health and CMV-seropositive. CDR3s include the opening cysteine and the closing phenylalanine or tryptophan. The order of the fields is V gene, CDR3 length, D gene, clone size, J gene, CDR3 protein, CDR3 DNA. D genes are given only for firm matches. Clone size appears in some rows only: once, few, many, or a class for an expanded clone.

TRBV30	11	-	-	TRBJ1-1	CAWSLLTEAFF	TGTGCCTGGAGTTTACTCACTGAAGCTTTCTTT
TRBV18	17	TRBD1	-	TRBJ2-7	CASSRGQGVLSVNEQYF	TGTGCCAGCTCACGGGGACAGGGAGTCCTAAGCGTTAACGAGCAGTACTTC
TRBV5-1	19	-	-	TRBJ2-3	CASASGRTPAPTSTDTQYF	TGCGCCAGCGCTTCAGGACGGACACCCGCTCCCACTAGCACAGATACGCAGTATTTT
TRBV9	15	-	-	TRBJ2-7	CASSDGVGRHYEQYF	TGTGCCAGCAGCGATGGTGTTGGCCGACACTACGAGCAGTACTTC
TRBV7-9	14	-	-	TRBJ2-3	CASSHRGYTDTQYF	TGTGCCAGCAGCCATCGGGGATACACAGATACGCAGTATTTT
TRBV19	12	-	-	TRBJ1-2	CASSPQETKATF	TGTGCCAGTAGTCCCCAGGAGACTAAAGCTACCTTC
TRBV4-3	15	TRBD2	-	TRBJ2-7	CASSQGSGGRYEQYF	TGCGCCAGCAGCCAAGGGAGCGGGGGCCGCTACGAGCAGTACTTC
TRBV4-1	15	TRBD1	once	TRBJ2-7	CASSQDRDRGYEQYF	TGCGCCAGCAGCCAAGATCGGGACAGGGGCTACGAGCAGTACTTC
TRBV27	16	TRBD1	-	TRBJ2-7	CASSPGTGALSYEQYF	TGTGCCAGCAGTCCGGGGACAGGGGCTCTGTCTTACGAGCAGTACTTC
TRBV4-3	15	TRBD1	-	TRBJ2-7	CASSPSRTGPYEQYF	TGCGCCAGCAGCCCATCTAGGACAGGACCCTACGAGCAGTACTTC
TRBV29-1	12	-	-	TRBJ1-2	CSVDREGYGYTF	TGCAGCGTTGACAGGGAGGGCTATGGCTACACCTTC
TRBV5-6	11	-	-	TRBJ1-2	CASSLYQSNTF	TGTGCCAGCAGCTTGTATCAGTCCAACACCTTC
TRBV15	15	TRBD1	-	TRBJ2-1	CATSREDRAANEQFF	TGTGCCACCAGCAGAGAGGACAGGGCCGCGAATGAGCAGTTCTTC
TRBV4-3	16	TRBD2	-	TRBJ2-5	CASSQVGSGEQETQYF	TGCGCCAGCAGCCAAGTGGGTAGCGGGGAGCAAGAGACCCAGTACTTC
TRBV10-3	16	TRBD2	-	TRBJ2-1	CAISTTSGGTHNEQFF	TGTGCCATCAGTACGACTAGCGGGGGAACTCACAATGAGCAGTTCTTC
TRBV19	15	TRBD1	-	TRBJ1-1	CASNSPGQMNTEAFF	TGTGCCAGTAATTCGCCGGGACAGATGAACACTGAAGCTTTCTTT